This entry describes one T cell receptor (beta chain). Its specificity is not known. Documented time point: week 47, end of study. A 20-mer mutant IDH1 peptide at 300 ug was injected subcutaneously with topical imiquimod. Measured with immunoSEQ multiplex PCR; TCRdb has only the in-frame clones, and not every one. The repertoire holds some 87,000 clones, about 81% seen once, with 4% to 5.5% in the top ten. Germline CDR1 ENHRY, CDR2 SYGVKD. The CDR3 sequence is 17 residues long. V lost 0 bases and J 2 bases, leaving 16 bases between the germline ends. The sample is drawn from a study of a mutant IDH1 vaccine in newly diagnosed glioma. For the study at large: Beforehand, treatment had been radiotherapy, temozolomide, or both; the majority received both.

General study findings and limits: With respect to changes in top peripheral T cell clonotypes, pseudoprogression seemed unrelated.

The chain joins TRBV10-3 to TRBJ2-5; D uncertain. This TCR derives from a man between 40 and 49 years old with glioma. Source: PBMCs, taken from a glioma patient whose treatment included an IDH1 peptide vaccine. The CDR3 DNA follows: TGTGCCATCAGTGAGTCGGGTCCAGCCAGCCGGCAAGAGACCCAGTACTTC. It codes for CAISESGPASRQETQYF.